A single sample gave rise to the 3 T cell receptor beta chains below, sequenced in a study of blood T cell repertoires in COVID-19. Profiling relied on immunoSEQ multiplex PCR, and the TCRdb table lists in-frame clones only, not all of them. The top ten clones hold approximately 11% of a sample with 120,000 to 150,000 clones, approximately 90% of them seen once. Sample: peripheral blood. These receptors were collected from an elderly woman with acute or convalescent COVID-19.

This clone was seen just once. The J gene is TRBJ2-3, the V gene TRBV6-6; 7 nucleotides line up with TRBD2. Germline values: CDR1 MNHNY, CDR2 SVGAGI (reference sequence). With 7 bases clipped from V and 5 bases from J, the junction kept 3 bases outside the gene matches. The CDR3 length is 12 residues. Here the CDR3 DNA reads TGTGCCAGCACGGGGGAGGGAGATACGCAGTATTTT. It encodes CASTGEGDTQYF.

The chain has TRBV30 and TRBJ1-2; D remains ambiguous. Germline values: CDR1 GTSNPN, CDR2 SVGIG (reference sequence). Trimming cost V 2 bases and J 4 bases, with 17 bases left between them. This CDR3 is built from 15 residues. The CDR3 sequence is CAWSPPLGRIYGYTF. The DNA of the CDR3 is TGTGCCTGGAGTCCCCCCTTGGGCAGGATCTATGGCTACACCTTC. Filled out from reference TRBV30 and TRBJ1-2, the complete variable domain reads SQTIHQWPATLVQPVGSPLSLECTVEGTSNPNLYWYRQAAGRGLQLLFYSVGIGQISSEVPQNLSASRPQDRQFILSSKKLLLSDSGFYLCAWSPPLGRIYGYTFGSGTRLTVV.

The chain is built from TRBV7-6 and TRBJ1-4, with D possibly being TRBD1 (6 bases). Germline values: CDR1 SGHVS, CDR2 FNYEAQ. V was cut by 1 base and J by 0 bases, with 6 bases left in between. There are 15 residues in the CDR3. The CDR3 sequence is CASSLEGATNEKLFF. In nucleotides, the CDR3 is TGTGCCAGCAGCTTAGAGGGGGCAACTAATGAAAAACTGTTTTTT. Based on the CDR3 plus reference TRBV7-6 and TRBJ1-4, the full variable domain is GAGVSQSPRYKVTKRGQDVALRCDPISGHVSLYWYRQALGQGPEFLTYFNYEAQQDKSGLPNDRFSAERPEGSISTLTIQRTEQRDSAMYRCASSLEGATNEKLFFGSGTQLSVL.